The source of this T cell receptor (beta chain) is a study of blood T cell repertoires in COVID-19. Study-wide context: The United States, Italy and Spain provided the acute and convalescent COVID-19 samples. Nucleic acid was either cDNA or gDNA, and it came from T cells, B-cell-depleted T cells, or PBMCs.

CDR1 and CDR2 from the germline V gene are SGHTA and FQGNSA. V lost 3 bases, J lost 4 bases, and 9 bases lay in between. The CDR3 consists of 13 residues. Profiling relied on immunoSEQ multiplex PCR, and the TCRdb table lists in-frame clones only, not all of them. The sample has 150,000 to 200,000 clones; roughly nine tenths are singletons. This TCR was sampled from a man in his 70s with acute or convalescent COVID-19. The sample comprised peripheral blood. V and J are TRBV7-2 and TRBJ1-1; D perhaps matches TRBD1 (6 bases). CDR3 DNA: TGTGCCAGCAGCTTCAGCAGGGGCACTGAAGCTTTCTTT. It is translated as CASSFSRGTEAFF.